Listed below are T cell receptor beta chains from one sample, sequenced in a study of blood T cell repertoires in COVID-19. Assay used: immunoSEQ multiplex PCR; TCRdb lists only in-frame clones, some missing. This table has 250,000 to 300,000 clones, around four fifths appearing once. Sequencing was carried out using peripheral blood. Source of these receptors: a man older than 75 with acute or convalescent COVID-19. Each CDR3 is given with its conserved first and last residue. Fields, in order: clone size, J gene, D gene, V gene, CDR3 protein, CDR3 DNA. A D gene is named only where the DNA matches it firmly. Size is stated for part of the rows, as once, few or many counts, or as a class when the clone is expanded.

. | TRBJ2-7 | TRBD1 | TRBV2 | CASRIDRGSIYEQYF | TGTGCCAGCAGGATCGACAGGGGTTCTATCTACGAGCAGTACTTC
. | TRBJ2-7 | . | TRBV30 | CAWSLSGSLYEQYF | TGTGCCTGGAGCCTGAGCGGGTCACTGTACGAGCAGTACTTC
. | TRBJ1-1 | TRBD1 | TRBV5-1 | CASSAGQGQITEAFF | TGCGCCAGCAGCGCCGGACAGGGGCAAATCACTGAAGCTTTCTTT
. | TRBJ2-4 | . | TRBV5-8 | CASSLLREGLAKNIQYF | TGTGCCAGCAGCTTGCTCAGGGAAGGGCTAGCCAAAAACATTCAGTACTTC
. | TRBJ1-5 | TRBD1 | TRBV10-3 | CATRQGQALQPQHF | TGTGCCACCAGGCAGGGACAGGCACTTCAGCCCCAGCATTTT
few | TRBJ2-1 | TRBD2 | TRBV19 | CASRQTSGAYNEQFF | TGTGCCAGTAGACAGACTAGCGGAGCCTACAATGAGCAGTTCTTC
. | TRBJ2-1 | . | TRBV29-1 | CSVRRAYNEQFF | TGCAGCGTCAGGCGGGCGTACAATGAGCAGTTCTTC
once | TRBJ2-6 | . | TRBV30 | CAWSFRRGSGANVLTF | TGTGCCTGGAGTTTCCGACGGGGGTCTGGGGCCAACGTCCTGACTTTC
. | TRBJ2-5 | . | TRBV2 | CASSRWGVETQYF | TGTGCCAGCAGTAGATGGGGGGTGGAGACCCAGTACTTC
. | TRBJ1-5 | . | TRBV6-6 | CASSYLPYGPQHF | TGTGCCAGCAGTTACCTTCCTTACGGGCCCCAGCATTTT
. | TRBJ1-3 | TRBD1 | TRBV19 | CASSATGQGRNTIYF | TGTGCCAGTAGTGCGACGGGACAGGGAAGAAACACCATATATTTT
. | TRBJ2-5 | . | TRBV5-1 | CASRGPRGETQYF | TGCGCCAGTCGGGGACCCAGGGGAGAGACCCAGTACTTC
. | TRBJ2-5 | TRBD1 | TRBV5-1 | CASSPGTGSQTQYF | TGCGCCAGCAGCCCGGGGACAGGGAGTCAGACCCAGTACTTC
. | TRBJ2-6 | . | TRBV2 | CASRSRSGANVLTF | TGTGCCAGCAGGAGCCGGTCTGGGGCCAACGTCCTGACTTTC
once | TRBJ1-3 | . | TRBV10-2 | CASSVTERDTIYF | TGCGCCAGCAGTGTAACGGAGAGAGACACCATATATTTT
. | TRBJ2-5 | TRBD1 | TRBV5-6 | CASSTLGQGQETQYF | TGTGCCAGCAGCACCCTTGGACAGGGTCAAGAGACCCAGTACTTC
. | TRBJ2-3 | TRBD2 | TRBV5-4 | CASTQGLASTSTDTQYF | TGTGCCAGCACCCAAGGACTAGCGTCTACTAGCACAGATACGCAGTATTTT
. | TRBJ2-1 | TRBD2 | TRBV4-1 | CASSQDRGTSGSNEQFF | TGCGCCAGCAGCCAAGACCGCGGGACTAGCGGGAGCAATGAGCAGTTCTTC
. | TRBJ2-6 | TRBD2 | TRBV7-6 | CASSLGGLAAPSGANVLTF | TGTGCCAGCAGCTTAGGAGGACTAGCGGCCCCCTCTGGGGCCAACGTCCTGACTTTC
. | TRBJ2-1 | . | TRBV11-2 | CASSLGKRGEQFF | TGTGCCAGCAGCTTAGGTAAACGGGGGGAGCAGTTCTTC
. | TRBJ2-3 | . | TRBV2 | CASSDQTPDTQYF | TGTGCCAGCAGTGACCAGACACCTGATACGCAGTATTTT
. | TRBJ2-1 | . | TRBV5-1 | CASSLWTVTYNEQFF | TGCGCCAGCAGCTTATGGACAGTAACCTACAATGAGCAGTTCTTC
. | TRBJ2-2 | . | TRBV3-1/TRBV3-2 | CASSQTGNTGELFF | TGTGCCAGCAGCCAGACAGGGAACACCGGGGAGCTGTTTTTT
few | TRBJ1-5 | . | TRBV2 | CASSELGGTGPQHF | TGTGCCAGCAGTGAATTGGGCGGGACGGGGCCCCAGCATTTT
. | TRBJ2-2 | . | TRBV28 | CASSQPPTYTGELFF | TGTGCCAGCAGTCAACCTCCTACCTACACCGGGGAGCTGTTTTTT
few | TRBJ1-2 | TRBD1 | TRBV5-1 | CASSWEDRGGYGYTF | TGCGCCAGCAGCTGGGAGGACAGGGGCGGCTATGGCTACACCTTC
. | TRBJ2-4 | TRBD2 | TRBV7-3 | CASSLWQTSGRAALAKNIQYF | TGTGCCAGCAGCTTATGGCAAACAAGCGGGAGGGCCGCCCTAGCCAAAAACATTCAGTACTTC
few | TRBJ1-2 | TRBD1 | TRBV2 | CASSDRVWGQQKANYGYTF | TGTGCCAGCAGTGATCGTGTTTGGGGACAGCAGAAGGCTAACTATGGCTACACCTTC
. | TRBJ2-1 | . | TRBV20-1 | CSASRGKSYNEQFF | TGCAGTGCTAGTAGGGGTAAATCTTACAATGAGCAGTTCTTC
. | TRBJ2-5 | TRBD1 | TRBV18 | CASSSGTGSGTQYF | TGTGCCAGCTCATCCGGGACAGGGAGCGGGACCCAGTACTTC
. | TRBJ1-3 | TRBD1 | TRBV6-5 | CASSRTGDGNTIYF | TGTGCCAGCAGTAGGACAGGGGACGGAAACACCATATATTTT
. | TRBJ1-6 | TRBD1 | TRBV3-1/TRBV3-2 | CASTWTGDNSPLHF | TGTGCCAGCACCTGGACAGGGGATAATTCACCCCTCCACTTT
. | TRBJ1-4 | . | TRBV10-3 | CAISGNIDEKLFF | TGTGCCATCAGTGGTAACATCGATGAAAAACTGTTTTTT
. | TRBJ2-2 | . | TRBV5-1 | CASSLTGKGSGELFF | TGCGCCAGCAGCTTAACAGGGAAGGGGTCCGGGGAGCTGTTTTTT
. | TRBJ1-4 | . | TRBV5-1 | CASSLDSFEKLFF | TGCGCCAGCAGCTTGGACAGTTTTGAAAAACTGTTTTTT
. | TRBJ2-3 | TRBD2 | TRBV10-3 | CAIGTGGPADTQYF | TGTGCCATCGGAACGGGAGGGCCGGCCGATACGCAGTATTTT
. | TRBJ1-5 | TRBD1 | TRBV6-6 | CASTRFSGQVNQPQHF | TGTGCCAGCACTAGATTCAGCGGACAGGTCAATCAGCCCCAGCATTTT
. | TRBJ2-7 | . | TRBV27 | CASRKNSAGLYEQYF | TGTGCCAGCAGGAAGAACAGTGCAGGACTCTACGAGCAGTACTTC
. | TRBJ2-4 | TRBD1 | TRBV3-1/TRBV3-2 | CASSLGQGGSIQYF | TGTGCCAGCAGCTTGGGACAGGGCGGGAGCATTCAGTACTTC
. | TRBJ1-2 | TRBD1 | TRBV18 | CASSPPDRVYGYTF | TGTGCCAGCTCACCACCCGACAGGGTTTATGGCTACACCTTC
. | TRBJ1-1 | TRBD1 | TRBV12-3/TRBV12-4 | CASRTGAYTEAFF | TGTGCCAGCCGGACAGGGGCGTACACTGAAGCTTTCTTT
. | TRBJ1-5 | . | TRBV4-1 | CASSQDTAVVGNQPQHF | TGCGCCAGCAGCCAAGATACAGCAGTAGTTGGCAATCAGCCCCAGCATTTT
once | TRBJ2-7 | TRBD2 | TRBV27 | CASSSWASGRVNYEQYF | TGTGCCAGCAGTTCTTGGGCTAGCGGGAGGGTAAACTACGAGCAGTACTTC
. | TRBJ2-1 | . | TRBV6-5 | CASPRYNEQFF | TGTGCCAGCCCCAGGTACAATGAGCAGTTCTTC
. | TRBJ2-5 | . | TRBV5-1 | CASGTRGWQETQYF | TGCGCCAGCGGGACTCGGGGGTGGCAAGAGACCCAGTACTTC
. | TRBJ1-5 | . | TRBV20-1 | CSASLQGYSNQPQHF | TGCAGTGCTAGTCTGCAGGGATATAGCAATCAGCCCCAGCATTTT
. | TRBJ2-1 | TRBD2 | TRBV29-1 | CSVSGGPSSYNEQFF | TGCAGCGTGAGCGGGGGGCCGAGCTCCTACAATGAGCAGTTCTTC
. | TRBJ1-6 | . | TRBV3-1/TRBV3-2 | CASSQGSSYNSPLHF | TGTGCCAGCAGCCAAGGGAGCTCCTATAATTCACCCCTCCACTTT
. | TRBJ1-5 | . | TRBV24-1 | CATSEKQGSQPQHF | TGTGCCACCAGTGAGAAACAGGGATCCCAGCCCCAGCATTTT
. | TRBJ2-2 | TRBD2 | TRBV27 | CASSFLRPTSGGELFF | TGTGCCAGTTCCTTTCTACGTCCGACTAGCGGTGGGGAGCTGTTTTTT
. | TRBJ2-2 | . | TRBV5-5 | CASSFAPSTDTGELFF | TGTGCCAGCAGCTTCGCACCTTCTACCGACACCGGGGAGCTGTTTTTT
. | TRBJ2-2 | TRBD1 | TRBV11-2 | CASSLLSPGQGYTGELFF | TGTGCCAGCAGCCTACTAAGTCCGGGACAGGGATACACCGGGGAGCTGTTTTTT
few | TRBJ2-2 | . | TRBV7-7 | CASSLSTGGELFF | TGTGCTAGCAGCTTAAGCACTGGCGGGGAGCTGTTTTTT
. | TRBJ2-2 | TRBD2 | TRBV2 | CASSAERGGTGELFF | TGTGCCAGCAGTGCCGAGCGGGGGGGCACCGGGGAGCTGTTTTTT
few | TRBJ2-7 | TRBD1 | TRBV3-1/TRBV3-2 | CASTLSTGTGVYEQYF | TGTGCCAGCACCTTATCTACCGGGACAGGGGTTTACGAGCAGTACTTC
once | TRBJ2-1 | TRBD2 | TRBV2 | CASIRGLAGGDHEQFF | TGTGCCAGCATTCGGGGGCTAGCGGGAGGGGACCATGAGCAGTTCTTC
. | TRBJ2-7 | . | TRBV18 | CASSPRRDSYEQYF | TGTGCCAGCTCACCACGGCGGGACTCCTACGAGCAGTACTTC
. | TRBJ2-2 | TRBD1 | TRBV24-1 | CATSDAGTGGPGELFF | TGTGCCACCAGTGATGCCGGGACAGGGGGCCCCGGGGAGCTGTTTTTT
few | TRBJ1-1 | . | TRBV14 | CASSSFGSGTEAFF | TGTGCCAGCAGCTCGTTCGGGTCGGGCACTGAAGCTTTCTTT
. | TRBJ2-2 | . | TRBV2 | CASMSRNTGELFF | TGTGCCAGCATGTCGCGGAACACCGGGGAGCTGTTTTTT